This T cell receptor beta chain was recovered during a study of identical twins. MiXCR was run by TCRdb on the 5' RACE reads, yielding one entry per CDR3 protein. The sample gives about 570,000 distinct CDR3 sequences, over 8.5% of which show up once; approximately 3% is in the top ten. The V gene lost 5 bases and the J gene lost 2 bases, with 17 bases spanning the gap. This CDR3 has 16 amino acids. In germline, CDR1 is MNHEY, CDR2 SMNVEV (reference sequence). Findings and caveats of the study: Carriage of fewer insertions was seen in abundant cord blood beta clonotypes, whereas memory repertoires showed none.

This clonotype has a handful of counts. Its antigen is still unknown. This sample was shared with a second study, whose subject was yellow fever vaccine responses in identical twins.

This TCR was sampled from a woman aged 18-29 years in good health. Specimen: PBMCs. V is TRBV27 and J is TRBJ2-3; D unresolved. The CDR3 region has the DNA TGTGCCAGCAGTACCCCCAGGACGACCTCCACAGATACGCAGTATTTT. This translates into CASSTPRTTSTDTQYF.